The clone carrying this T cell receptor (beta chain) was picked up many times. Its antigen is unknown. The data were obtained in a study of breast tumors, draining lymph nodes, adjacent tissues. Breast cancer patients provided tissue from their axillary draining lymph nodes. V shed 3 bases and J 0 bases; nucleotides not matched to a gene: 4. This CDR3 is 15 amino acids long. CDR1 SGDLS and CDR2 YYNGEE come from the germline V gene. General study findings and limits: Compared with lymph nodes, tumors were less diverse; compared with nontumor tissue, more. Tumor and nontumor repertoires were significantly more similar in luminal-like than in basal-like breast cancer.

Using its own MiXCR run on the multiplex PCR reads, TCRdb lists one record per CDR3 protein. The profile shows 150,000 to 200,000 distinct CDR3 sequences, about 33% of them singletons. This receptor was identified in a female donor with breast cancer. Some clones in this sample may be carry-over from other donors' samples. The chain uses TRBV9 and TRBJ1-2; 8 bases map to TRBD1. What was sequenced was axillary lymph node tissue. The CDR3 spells CASSGWTGTNYGYTF. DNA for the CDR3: TGTGCCAGCAGCGGTTGGACAGGGACTAACTATGGCTACACCTTC. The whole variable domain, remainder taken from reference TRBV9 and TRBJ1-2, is DSGVTQTPKHLITATGQRVTLRCSPRSGDLSVYWYQQSLDQGLQFLIQYYNGEERAKGNILERFSAQQFPDLHSELNLSSLELGDSALYFCASSGWTGTNYGYTFGSGTRLTVV.